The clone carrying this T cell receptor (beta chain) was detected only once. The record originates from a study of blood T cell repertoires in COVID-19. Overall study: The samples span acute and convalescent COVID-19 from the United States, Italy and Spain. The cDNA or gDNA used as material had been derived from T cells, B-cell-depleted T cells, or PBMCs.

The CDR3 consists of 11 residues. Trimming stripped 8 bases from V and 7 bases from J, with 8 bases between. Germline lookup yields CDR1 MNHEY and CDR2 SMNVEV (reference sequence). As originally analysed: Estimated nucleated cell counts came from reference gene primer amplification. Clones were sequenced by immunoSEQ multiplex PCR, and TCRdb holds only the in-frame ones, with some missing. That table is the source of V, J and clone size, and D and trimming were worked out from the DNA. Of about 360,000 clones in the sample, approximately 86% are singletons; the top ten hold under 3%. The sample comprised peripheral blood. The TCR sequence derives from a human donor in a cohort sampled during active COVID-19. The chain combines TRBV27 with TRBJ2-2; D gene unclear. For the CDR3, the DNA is TGTGCCAGCGGCCAAGTCGGGGAGCTGTTTTTT. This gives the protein CASGQVGELFF.